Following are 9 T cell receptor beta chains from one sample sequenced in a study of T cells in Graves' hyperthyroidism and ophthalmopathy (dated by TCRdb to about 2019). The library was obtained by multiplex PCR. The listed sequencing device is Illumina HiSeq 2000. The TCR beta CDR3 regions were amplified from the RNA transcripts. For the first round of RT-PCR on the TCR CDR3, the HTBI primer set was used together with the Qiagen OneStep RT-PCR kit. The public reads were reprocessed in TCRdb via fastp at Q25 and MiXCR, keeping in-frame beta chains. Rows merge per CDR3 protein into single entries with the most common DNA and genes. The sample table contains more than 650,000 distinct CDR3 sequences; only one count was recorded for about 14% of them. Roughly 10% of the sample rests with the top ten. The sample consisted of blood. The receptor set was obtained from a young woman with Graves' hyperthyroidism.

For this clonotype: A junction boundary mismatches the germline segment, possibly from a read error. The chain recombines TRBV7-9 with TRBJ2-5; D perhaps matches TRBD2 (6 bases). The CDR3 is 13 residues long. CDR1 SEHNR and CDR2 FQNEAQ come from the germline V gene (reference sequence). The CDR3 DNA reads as TGTGCCAGCAGCTGGGGGGACCGCTCAATACCTCACTTC. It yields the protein CASSWGDRSIPHF.

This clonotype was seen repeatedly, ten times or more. Written as DNA, the CDR3 is TGTGCCAGCCGTACCTTCCGGGACAGGATCTCGGACACTGAAGCTTTCTTT. Translation gives CASRTFRDRISDTEAFF. This sequence joins TRBV28 and TRBJ1-1; 8 bases agree with TRBD1. The J segment lost 3 bases and the V segment lost 8 bases, leaving 17 bases of the junction unmatched. Germline-derived CDR1 and CDR2 are MDHEN and SYDVKM. This CDR3 contains 17 residues.

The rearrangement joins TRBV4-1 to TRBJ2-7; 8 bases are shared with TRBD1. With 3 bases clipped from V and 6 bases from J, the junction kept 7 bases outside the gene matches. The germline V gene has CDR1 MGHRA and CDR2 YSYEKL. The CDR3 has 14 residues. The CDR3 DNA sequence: TGCGCCAGCAGCCAGTGGGGCAGGGGGCGCGAGCAGTACTTC. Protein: CASSQWGRGREQYF.

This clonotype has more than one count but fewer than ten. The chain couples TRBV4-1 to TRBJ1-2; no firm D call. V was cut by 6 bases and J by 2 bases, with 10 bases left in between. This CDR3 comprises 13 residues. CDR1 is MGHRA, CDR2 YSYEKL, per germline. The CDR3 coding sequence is TGCGCCAGCAGGACCCCGGGGAACTATGGCTACACCTTC. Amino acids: CASRTPGNYGYTF.

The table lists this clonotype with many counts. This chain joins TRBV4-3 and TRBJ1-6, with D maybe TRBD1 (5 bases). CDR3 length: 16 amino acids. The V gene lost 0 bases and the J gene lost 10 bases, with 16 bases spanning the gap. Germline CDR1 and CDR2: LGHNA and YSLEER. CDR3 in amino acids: CASSQEWAGWASPLHF. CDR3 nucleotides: TGCGCCAGCAGCCAAGAGTGGGCAGGGTGGGCATCACCCCTCCACTTT.

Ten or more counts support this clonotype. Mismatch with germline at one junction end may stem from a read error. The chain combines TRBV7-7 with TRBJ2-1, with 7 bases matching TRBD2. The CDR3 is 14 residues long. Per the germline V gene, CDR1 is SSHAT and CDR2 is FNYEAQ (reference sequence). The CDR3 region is CASSAGRTSNEQFF. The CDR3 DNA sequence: TGTGCTAGCAGTGCGGGGAGGACTAGCAATGAGCAGTTCTTC.

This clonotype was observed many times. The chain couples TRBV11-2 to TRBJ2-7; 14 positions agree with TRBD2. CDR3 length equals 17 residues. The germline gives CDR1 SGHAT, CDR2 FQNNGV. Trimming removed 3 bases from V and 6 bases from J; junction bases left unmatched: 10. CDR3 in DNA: TGTGCCAGCAGCTTGGCGTACGGGACTAGCGGGAGTAGCGAGCAGTACTTC. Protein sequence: CASSLAYGTSGSSEQYF.

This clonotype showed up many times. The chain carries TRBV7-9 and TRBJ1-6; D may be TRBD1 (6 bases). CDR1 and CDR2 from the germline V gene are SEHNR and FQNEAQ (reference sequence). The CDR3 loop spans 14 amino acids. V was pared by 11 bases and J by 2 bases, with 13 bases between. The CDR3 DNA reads TGTGCCGGGGGCGTCGGGCCCTATAATTCACCCCTCCACTTT. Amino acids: CAGGVGPYNSPLHF.

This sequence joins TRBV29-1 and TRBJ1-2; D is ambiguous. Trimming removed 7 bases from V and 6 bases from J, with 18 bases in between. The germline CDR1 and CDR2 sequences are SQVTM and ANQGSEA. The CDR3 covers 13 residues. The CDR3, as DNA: TGCAGCGCAATGGACGGTCTAAGGAATGGCTACACCTTC. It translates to CSAMDGLRNGYTF.